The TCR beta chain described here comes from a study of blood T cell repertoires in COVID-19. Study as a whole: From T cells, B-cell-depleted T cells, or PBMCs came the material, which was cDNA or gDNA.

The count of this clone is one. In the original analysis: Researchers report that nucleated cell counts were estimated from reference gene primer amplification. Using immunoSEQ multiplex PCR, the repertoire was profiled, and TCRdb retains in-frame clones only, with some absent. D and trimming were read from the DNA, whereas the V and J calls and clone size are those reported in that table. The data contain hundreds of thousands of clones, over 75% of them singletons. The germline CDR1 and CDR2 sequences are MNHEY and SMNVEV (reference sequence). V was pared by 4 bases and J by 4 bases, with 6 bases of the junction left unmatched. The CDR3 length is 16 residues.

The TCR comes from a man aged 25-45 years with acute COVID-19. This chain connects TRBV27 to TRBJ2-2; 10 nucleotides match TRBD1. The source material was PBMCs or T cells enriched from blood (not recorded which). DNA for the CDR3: TGTGCCAGCAGTTCGCCCGGGACAGGGGCCACCGGGGAGCTGTTTTTT. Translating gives CASSSPGTGATGELFF.